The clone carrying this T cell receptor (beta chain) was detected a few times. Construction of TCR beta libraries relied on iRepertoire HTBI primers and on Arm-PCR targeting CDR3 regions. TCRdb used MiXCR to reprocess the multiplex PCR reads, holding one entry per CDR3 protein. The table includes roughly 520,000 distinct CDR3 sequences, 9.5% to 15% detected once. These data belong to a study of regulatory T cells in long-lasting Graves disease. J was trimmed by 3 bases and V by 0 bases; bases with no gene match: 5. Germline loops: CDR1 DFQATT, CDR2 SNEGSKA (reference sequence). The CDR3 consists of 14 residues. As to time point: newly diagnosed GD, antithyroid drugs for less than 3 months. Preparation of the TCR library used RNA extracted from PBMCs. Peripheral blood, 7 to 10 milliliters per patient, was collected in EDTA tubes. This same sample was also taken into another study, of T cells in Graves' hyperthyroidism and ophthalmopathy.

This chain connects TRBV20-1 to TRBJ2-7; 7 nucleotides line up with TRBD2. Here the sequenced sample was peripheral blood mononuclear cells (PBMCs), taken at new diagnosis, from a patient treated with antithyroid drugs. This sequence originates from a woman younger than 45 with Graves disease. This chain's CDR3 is CSARDTGTNYEQYF. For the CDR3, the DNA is TGCAGTGCTAGAGATACGGGGACTAACTACGAGCAGTACTTC.